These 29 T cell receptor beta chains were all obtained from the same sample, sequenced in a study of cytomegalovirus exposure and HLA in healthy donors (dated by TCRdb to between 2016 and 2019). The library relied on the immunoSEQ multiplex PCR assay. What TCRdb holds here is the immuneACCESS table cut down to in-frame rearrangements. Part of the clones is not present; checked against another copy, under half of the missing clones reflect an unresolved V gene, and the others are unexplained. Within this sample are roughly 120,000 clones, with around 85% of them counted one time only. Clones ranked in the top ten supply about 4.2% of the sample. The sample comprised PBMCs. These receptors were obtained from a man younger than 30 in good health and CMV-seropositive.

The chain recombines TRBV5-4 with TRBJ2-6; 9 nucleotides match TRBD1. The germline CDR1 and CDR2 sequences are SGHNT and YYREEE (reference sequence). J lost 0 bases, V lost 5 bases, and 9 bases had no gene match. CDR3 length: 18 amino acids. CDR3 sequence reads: CASRGDRVAPSGANVLTF. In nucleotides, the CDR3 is TGTGCCAGCAGGGGGGACAGGGTGGCCCCCTCTGGGGCCAACGTCCTGACTTTC. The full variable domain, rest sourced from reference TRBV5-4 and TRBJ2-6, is ETGVTQSPTHLIKTRGQQVTLRCSSQSGHNTVSWYQQALGQGPQFIFQYYREEENGRGNFPPRFSGLQFPNYSSELNVNALELDDSALYLCASRGDRVAPSGANVLTFGAGSRLTVL.

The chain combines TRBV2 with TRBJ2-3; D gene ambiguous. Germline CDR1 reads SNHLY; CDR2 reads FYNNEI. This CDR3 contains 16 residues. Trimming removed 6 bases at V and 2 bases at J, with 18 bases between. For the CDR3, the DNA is TGTGCCAGCAGAGATATCCGAAACAGAATCACAGATACGCAGTATTTT. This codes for CASRDIRNRITDTQYF.

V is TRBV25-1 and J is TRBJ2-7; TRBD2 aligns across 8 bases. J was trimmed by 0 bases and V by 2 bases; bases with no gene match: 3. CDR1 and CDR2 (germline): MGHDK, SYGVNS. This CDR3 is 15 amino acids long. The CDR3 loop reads CASSEVAGGSYEQYF. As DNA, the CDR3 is TGTGCCAGCAGTGAAGTTGCGGGGGGCTCCTACGAGCAGTACTTC.

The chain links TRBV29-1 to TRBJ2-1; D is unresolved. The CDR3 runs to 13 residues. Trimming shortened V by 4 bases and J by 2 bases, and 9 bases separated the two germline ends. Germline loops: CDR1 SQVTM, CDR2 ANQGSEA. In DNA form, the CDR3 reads TGCAGCGTTGTGACAACCACCTACAATGAGCAGTTCTTC. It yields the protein CSVVTTTYNEQFF.

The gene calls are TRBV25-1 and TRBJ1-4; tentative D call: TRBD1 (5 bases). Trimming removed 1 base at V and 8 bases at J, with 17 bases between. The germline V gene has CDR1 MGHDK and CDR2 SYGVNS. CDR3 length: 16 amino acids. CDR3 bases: TGTGCCAGCAGTGAATCGAGAAAGGGGCGGACCGAAAAACTGTTTTTT. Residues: CASSESRKGRTEKLFF.

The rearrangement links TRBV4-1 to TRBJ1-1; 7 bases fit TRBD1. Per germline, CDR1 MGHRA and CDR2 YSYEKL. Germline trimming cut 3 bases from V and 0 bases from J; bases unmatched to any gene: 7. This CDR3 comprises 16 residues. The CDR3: CASSHSATGLNTEAFF. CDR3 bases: TGCGCCAGCAGCCATTCTGCGACAGGGTTGAACACTGAAGCTTTCTTT.

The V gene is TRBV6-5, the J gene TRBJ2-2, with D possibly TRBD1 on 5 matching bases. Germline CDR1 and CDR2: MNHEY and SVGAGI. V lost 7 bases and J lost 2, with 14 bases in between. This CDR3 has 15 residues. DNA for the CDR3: TGTGCCAGCAAAATTGGACACCGAAACACCGGGGAGCTGTTTTTT. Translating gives CASKIGHRNTGELFF.

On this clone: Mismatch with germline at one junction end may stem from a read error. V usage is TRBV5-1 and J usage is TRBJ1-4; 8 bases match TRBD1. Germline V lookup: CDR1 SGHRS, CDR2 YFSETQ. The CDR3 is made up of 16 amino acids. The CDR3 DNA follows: TGCGCCAGCAGCGCGACCCCTCAGGGGGCTAAAGAAAAACTGTTTTTT. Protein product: CASSATPQGAKEKLFF.

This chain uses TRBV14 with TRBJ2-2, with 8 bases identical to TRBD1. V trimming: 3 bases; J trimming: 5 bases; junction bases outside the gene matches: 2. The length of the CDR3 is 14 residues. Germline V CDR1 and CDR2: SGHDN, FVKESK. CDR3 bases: TGTGCCAGCAGCCAGACAGGGGAGACCGGGGAGCTGTTTTTT. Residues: CASSQTGETGELFF.

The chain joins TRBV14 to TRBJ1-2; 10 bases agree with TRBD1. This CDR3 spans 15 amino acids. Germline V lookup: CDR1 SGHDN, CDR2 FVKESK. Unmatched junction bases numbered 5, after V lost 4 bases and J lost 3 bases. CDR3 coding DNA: TGTGCCAGCAGCCTAGACAGGGGGCGCGACTATGGCTACACCTTC. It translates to CASSLDRGRDYGYTF.

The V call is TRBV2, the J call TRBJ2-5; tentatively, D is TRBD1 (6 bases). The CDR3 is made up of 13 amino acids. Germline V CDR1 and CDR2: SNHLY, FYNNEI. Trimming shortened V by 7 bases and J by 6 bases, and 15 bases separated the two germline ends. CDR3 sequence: CASNSPGTKTQYF. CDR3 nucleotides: TGTGCCAGCAATTCTCCGGGGACAAAGACCCAGTACTTC.

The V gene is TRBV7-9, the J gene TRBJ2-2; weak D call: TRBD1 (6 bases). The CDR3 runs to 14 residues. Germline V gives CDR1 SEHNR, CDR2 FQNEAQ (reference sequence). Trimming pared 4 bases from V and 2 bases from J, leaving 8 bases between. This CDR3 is CASSWTDNTGELFF. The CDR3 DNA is TGTGCCAGCAGCTGGACAGATAACACCGGGGAGCTGTTTTTT. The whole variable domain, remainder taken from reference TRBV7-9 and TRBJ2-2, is DTGVSQNPRHKITKRGQNVTFRCDPISEHNRLYWYRQTLGQGPEFLTYFQNEAQLEKSRLLSDRFSAERPKGSFSTLEIQRTEQGDSAMYLCASSWTDNTGELFFGEGSRLTVL.

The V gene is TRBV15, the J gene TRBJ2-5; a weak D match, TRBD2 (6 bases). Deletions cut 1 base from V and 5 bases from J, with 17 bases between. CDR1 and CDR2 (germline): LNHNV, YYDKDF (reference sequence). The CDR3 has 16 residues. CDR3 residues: CATSRGPGEAGETQYF. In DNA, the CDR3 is TGTGCCACCAGCAGAGGGCCGGGGGAGGCCGGGGAGACCCAGTACTTC.

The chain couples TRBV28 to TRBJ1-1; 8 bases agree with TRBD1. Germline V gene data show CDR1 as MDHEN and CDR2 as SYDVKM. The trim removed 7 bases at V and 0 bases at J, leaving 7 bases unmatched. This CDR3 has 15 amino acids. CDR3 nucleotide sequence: TGTGCCAGCACTGCAGGGGGCAGATTGAACACTGAAGCTTTCTTT. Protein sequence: CASTAGGRLNTEAFF.

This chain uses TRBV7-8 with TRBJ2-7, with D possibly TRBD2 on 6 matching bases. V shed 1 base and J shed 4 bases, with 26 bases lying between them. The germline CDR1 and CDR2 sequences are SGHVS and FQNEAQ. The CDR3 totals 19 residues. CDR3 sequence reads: CASSLVSFVEGSSLYEQYF. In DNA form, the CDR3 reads TGTGCCAGCAGCTTAGTATCGTTCGTGGAGGGCTCATCCCTTTACGAGCAGTACTTC.

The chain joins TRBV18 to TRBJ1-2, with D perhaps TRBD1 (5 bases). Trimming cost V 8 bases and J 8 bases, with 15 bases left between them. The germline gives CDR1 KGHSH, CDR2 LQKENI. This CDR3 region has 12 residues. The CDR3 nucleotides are TGTGCCAGCCCCACGGGGGTCGGGGGCTACACCTTC. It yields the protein CASPTGVGGYTF. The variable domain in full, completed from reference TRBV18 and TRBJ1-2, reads NAGVMQNPRHLVRRRGQEARLRCSPMKGHSHVYWYRQLPEEGLKFMVYLQKENIIDESGMPKERFSAEFPKEGPSILRIQQVVRGDSAAYFCASPTGVGGYTFGSGTRLTVV.

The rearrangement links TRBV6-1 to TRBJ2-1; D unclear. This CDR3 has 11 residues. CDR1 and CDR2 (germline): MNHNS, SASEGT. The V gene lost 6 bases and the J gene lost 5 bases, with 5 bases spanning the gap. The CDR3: CASSPNNEQFF. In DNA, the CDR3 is TGTGCCAGCAGCCCCAACAATGAGCAGTTCTTC.

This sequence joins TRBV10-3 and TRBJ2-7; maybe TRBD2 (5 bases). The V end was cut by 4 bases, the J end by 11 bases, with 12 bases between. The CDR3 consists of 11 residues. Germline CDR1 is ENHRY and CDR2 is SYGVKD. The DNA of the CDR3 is TGTGCCATCAGTGGGGAAAGGGAGAAGTACTTC. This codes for CAISGEREKYF.

CDR3 residues: CASSTRREEVRKPQHF. CDR3 in DNA: TGTGCCAGCAGCACCCGGAGGGAGGAGGTAAGGAAGCCCCAGCATTTT. The J gene is TRBJ1-5, the V gene TRBV5-4; D call uncertain. The CDR3 sequence is 16 residues long. With 4 bases removed from V and 8 bases from J, the gap between germline ends came to 22 bases. CDR1 is SGHNT and CDR2 is YYREEE in the germline V gene (reference sequence).

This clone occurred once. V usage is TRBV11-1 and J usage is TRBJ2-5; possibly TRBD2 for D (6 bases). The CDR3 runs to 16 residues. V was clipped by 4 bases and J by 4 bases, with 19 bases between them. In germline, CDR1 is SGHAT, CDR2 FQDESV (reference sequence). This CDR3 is CASSYTPWGVRETQYF. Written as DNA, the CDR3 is TGTGCCAGCAGCTACACACCCTGGGGGGTTCGAGAGACCCAGTACTTC. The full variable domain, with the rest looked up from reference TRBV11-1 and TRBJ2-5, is EAEVAQSPRYKITEKSQAVAFWCDPISGHATLYWYRQILGQGPELLVQFQDESVVDDSQLPKDRFSAERLKGVDSTLKIQPAELGDSAMYLCASSYTPWGVRETQYFGPGTRLLVL.

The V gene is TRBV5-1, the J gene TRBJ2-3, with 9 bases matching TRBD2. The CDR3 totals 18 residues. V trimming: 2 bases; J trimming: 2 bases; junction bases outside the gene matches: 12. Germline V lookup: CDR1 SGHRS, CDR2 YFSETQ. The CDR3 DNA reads TGCGCCAGCAGCTTCTTTCGGGGGCTAGCGGGGACCACAGATACGCAGTATTTT. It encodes CASSFFRGLAGTTDTQYF.

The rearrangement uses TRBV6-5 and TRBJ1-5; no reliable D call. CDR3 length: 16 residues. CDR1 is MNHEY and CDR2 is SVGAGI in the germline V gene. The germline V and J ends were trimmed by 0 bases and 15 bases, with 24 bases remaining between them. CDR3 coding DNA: TGTGCCAGCAGTTACTCTCGACAAAGGCGTGGCTATTCCCTGCATTTT. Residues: CASSYSRQRRGYSLHF.

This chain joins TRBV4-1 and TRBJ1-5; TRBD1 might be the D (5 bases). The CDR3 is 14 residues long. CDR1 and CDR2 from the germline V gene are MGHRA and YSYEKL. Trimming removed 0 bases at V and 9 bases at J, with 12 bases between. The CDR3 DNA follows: TGCGCCAGCAGCCAAGAGGGGGGTTTCTCGCCCCAGCATTTT. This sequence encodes CASSQEGGFSPQHF.

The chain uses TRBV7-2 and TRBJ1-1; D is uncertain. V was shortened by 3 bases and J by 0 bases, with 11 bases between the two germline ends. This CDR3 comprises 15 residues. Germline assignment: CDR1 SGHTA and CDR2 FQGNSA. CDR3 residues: CASSFSLRVNTEAFF. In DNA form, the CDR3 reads TGTGCCAGCAGCTTCTCACTTCGGGTGAACACTGAAGCTTTCTTT.

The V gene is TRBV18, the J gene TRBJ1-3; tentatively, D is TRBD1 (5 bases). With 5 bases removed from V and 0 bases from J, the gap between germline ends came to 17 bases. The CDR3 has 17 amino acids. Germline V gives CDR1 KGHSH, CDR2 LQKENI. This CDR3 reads CASSTNAGGNSGNTIYF. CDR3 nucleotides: TGTGCCAGCTCAACAAACGCGGGGGGGAACTCTGGAAACACCATATATTTT.

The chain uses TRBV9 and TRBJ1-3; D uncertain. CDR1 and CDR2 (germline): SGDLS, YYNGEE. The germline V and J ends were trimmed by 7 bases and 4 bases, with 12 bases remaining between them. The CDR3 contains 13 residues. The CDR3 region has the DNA TGTGCCAGCGCCGACGGGAGGGGAAACACCATATATTTT. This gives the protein CASADGRGNTIYF. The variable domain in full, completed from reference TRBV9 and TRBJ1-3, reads DSGVTQTPKHLITATGQRVTLRCSPRSGDLSVYWYQQSLDQGLQFLIQYYNGEERAKGNILERFSAQQFPDLHSELNLSSLELGDSALYFCASADGRGNTIYFGEGSWLTVV.

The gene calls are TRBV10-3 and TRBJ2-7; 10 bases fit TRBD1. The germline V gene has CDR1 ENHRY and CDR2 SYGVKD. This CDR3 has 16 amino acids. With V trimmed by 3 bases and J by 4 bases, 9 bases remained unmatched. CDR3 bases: TGTGCCATCAGTGATCCCGGGACAGGGGCTTCTTACGAGCAGTACTTC. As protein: CAISDPGTGASYEQYF.

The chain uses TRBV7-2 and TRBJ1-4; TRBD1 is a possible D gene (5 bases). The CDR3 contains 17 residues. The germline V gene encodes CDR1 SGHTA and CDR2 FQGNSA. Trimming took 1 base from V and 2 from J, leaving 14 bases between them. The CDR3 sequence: CASSLGFSQGTNEKLFF. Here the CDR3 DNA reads TGTGCCAGCAGCTTAGGTTTTTCGCAGGGCACTAATGAAAAACTGTTTTTT.

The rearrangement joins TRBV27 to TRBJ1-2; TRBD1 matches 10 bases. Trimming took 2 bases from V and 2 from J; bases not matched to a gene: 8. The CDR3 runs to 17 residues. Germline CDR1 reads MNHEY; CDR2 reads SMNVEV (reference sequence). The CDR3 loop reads CASSLRGDRGPNYGYTF. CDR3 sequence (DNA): TGTGCCAGCAGTTTAAGGGGCGACAGGGGGCCAAACTATGGCTACACCTTC.